The 24 T cell receptor beta chains reported below all come from one sample, sequenced in a study of stem cell transplantation in POMP-related autoinflammatory disease. Data came from immunoSEQ multiplex PCR; TCRdb stores just in-frame clones and leaves some out. The sample has some 33,000 clones; 88% are singletons. The material sequenced was CD4+ T cells from PBMCs, taken before stem cell transplantation. The source is a human donor with POMP-related autoinflammation and immune dysregulation (PRAID).

This chain links TRBV19 with TRBJ2-5; 8 nucleotides align to TRBD2. This CDR3 contains 14 residues. The ends lost 5 bases at V and 7 bases at J; junction bases unmatched: 9. Germline CDR1 is LNHDA and CDR2 is SQIVND (reference sequence). The CDR3 region is CASSPGGGSWTQYF. Written as DNA, the CDR3 is TGTGCCAGTAGTCCCGGCGGGGGGTCTTGGACCCAGTACTTC.

J is TRBJ2-7 and V is TRBV7-6; 8 positions agree with TRBD2. Germline loops: CDR1 SGHVS, CDR2 FNYEAQ. Germline trimming cut 2 bases from V and 2 bases from J; bases unmatched to any gene: 8. CDR3 length: 16 residues. In nucleotides, the CDR3 is TGTGCCAGCAGCTTAAGGAGCGGGAGCGCTACCTACGAGCAGTACTTC. Amino acid sequence: CASSLRSGSATYEQYF.

The rearrangement uses TRBV7-9 and TRBJ2-1; 7 nucleotides line up with TRBD2. The junction had 9 bases not matched to a gene; V was cut back by 4 bases and J by 12 bases. This CDR3 is 13 amino acids long. Germline V gene data show CDR1 as SEHNR and CDR2 as FQNEAQ (reference sequence). The CDR3 here is CASSSYSWEGQFF. DNA for the CDR3: TGTGCCAGCAGCTCCTATTCGTGGGAGGGGCAGTTCTTC. The variable domain in full, completed from reference TRBV7-9 and TRBJ2-1, reads DTGVSQNPRHKITKRGQNVTFRCDPISEHNRLYWYRQTLGQGPEFLTYFQNEAQLEKSRLLSDRFSAERPKGSFSTLEIQRTEQGDSAMYLCASSSYSWEGQFFGPGTRLTVL.

The chain recombines TRBV19 with TRBJ2-3; 7 positions match TRBD1. Germline assignment: CDR1 LNHDA and CDR2 SQIVND (reference sequence). The CDR3 runs to 14 residues. J was trimmed by 3 bases and V by 9 bases; bases with no gene match: 9. This CDR3 is CASATGPNTDTQYF. As DNA, the CDR3 is TGTGCCAGCGCGACAGGGCCTAATACAGATACGCAGTATTTT.

The chain recombines TRBV5-1 with TRBJ2-1; 8 bases map to TRBD2. V was clipped by 7 bases and J by 2 bases; unmatched bases: 5. The germline CDR1 and CDR2 sequences are SGHRS and YFSETQ. This CDR3 is built from 14 residues. The DNA of the CDR3 is TGCGCCAGCGATTCGGGGGGGCCCTACAATGAGCAGTTCTTC. Its translation: CASDSGGPYNEQFF.

V gene TRBV27 combines with J gene TRBJ1-1; D gene ambiguous. The CDR3 length is 13 residues. Germline V gives CDR1 MNHEY, CDR2 SMNVEV (reference sequence). Trimming stripped 0 bases from V and 3 bases from J, with 5 bases between. In DNA form, the CDR3 reads TGTGCCAGCAGTTTATCCCGGTACACTGAAGCTTTCTTT. Its translation: CASSLSRYTEAFF.

The V gene is TRBV28, the J gene TRBJ2-5; a possible D gene is TRBD2 (7 bases). The last part of the DNA fits TRBJ2-7 better; the J call may be wrong. Germline V gene lookup returns CDR1 MDHEN and CDR2 SYDVKM. The CDR3 covers 11 residues. The CDR3 bases are TGTGCCAGCATCGGGGGGCGCGAGCAGTACTTC. As protein: CASIGGREQYF.

V gene TRBV6-5 combines with J gene TRBJ1-1, with TRBD1 as a possible D gene (5 bases). This CDR3 is 13 amino acids long. From germline, CDR1 is MNHEY and CDR2 SVGAGI. V dropped 8 bases and J dropped 3 bases, with 13 bases sitting between them. The CDR3 loop is CASLKRDDTEAFF. The CDR3 DNA follows: TGTGCCAGCTTGAAAAGGGACGACACTGAAGCTTTCTTT.

This chain links TRBV30 with TRBJ2-7; TRBD1 aligns across 8 bases. The CDR3 loop spans 13 amino acids. CDR1 is GTSNPN and CDR2 is SVGIG in the germline V gene (reference sequence). The J segment lost 9 bases and the V segment lost 3 bases, leaving 10 bases of the junction unmatched. The CDR3 here is CAWRKPQGAGQYF. The CDR3 DNA is TGTGCCTGGAGAAAGCCCCAGGGGGCAGGGCAGTACTTC.

The CDR3 region has the DNA TGTGCCAGCAGCGTAGAGGCAGGGGCCTACGAGCAGTACTTC. It specifies CASSVEAGAYEQYF. V and J are TRBV9 and TRBJ2-7; D may be TRBD1 (6 bases). Trimming removed 0 bases from V and 2 bases from J, with 9 bases in between. The CDR3 contains 14 residues. Germline V gene data show CDR1 as SGDLS and CDR2 as YYNGEE.

The chain combines TRBV1 with TRBJ2-1; TRBD2, the table's D call, was not compared with the DNA. TRBV1 is reported as a pseudogene. The CDR3 consists of 17 residues. This CDR3 reads CTSSQGLLAGGPGEQFF. The CDR3 coding sequence is TGCACCAGCAGCCAAGGGCTACTAGCGGGGGGGCCGGGTGAGCAGTTCTTC.

This chain links TRBV7-9 with TRBJ2-3; possible D gene TRBD2, 6 bases. V lost 5 bases, J lost 3 bases, and 15 bases lay in between. The germline V gene encodes CDR1 SEHNR and CDR2 FQNEAQ (reference sequence). The length of the CDR3 is 15 residues. The CDR3 region has the DNA TGTGCCAGCAGCCCCCGGACTATACGGACAGATACGCAGTATTTT. This encodes CASSPRTIRTDTQYF.

V gene TRBV10-2 combines with J gene TRBJ1-2; possible D gene TRBD1, 6 bases. CDR1 WSHSY and CDR2 SAAADI come from the germline V gene. The CDR3 covers 13 residues. V was clipped by 3 bases and J by 3 bases, with 8 bases between them. The CDR3 spells CASSDPGDYGYTF. CDR3 nucleotides: TGCGCCAGCAGTGATCCAGGGGACTATGGCTACACCTTC.

This clone was counted once. The chain combines TRBV10-3 with TRBJ2-7; the D gene could be TRBD1 or TRBD2 (5 bases each). CDR1 and CDR2 from the germline V gene are ENHRY and SYGVKD. V was clipped by 2 bases and J by 0 bases, with 8 bases between them. The CDR3 is 14 amino acids. The CDR3 region is CAISEKGSSYEQYF. The CDR3 bases are TGTGCCATCAGTGAGAAGGGGAGCTCCTACGAGCAGTACTTC.

The chain couples TRBV5-1 to TRBJ1-1; 8 nucleotides line up with TRBD1. The CDR3 is 15 amino acids. The germline CDR1 and CDR2 sequences are SGHRS and YFSETQ. With 3 bases clipped from V and 1 base from J, the junction kept 5 bases outside the gene matches. The CDR3 coding sequence is TGCGCCAGCAGCTCCCCGACAGGGGCGAACACTGAAGCTTTCTTT. It is translated as CASSSPTGANTEAFF.

This chain connects TRBV6-1 to TRBJ2-7, with unresolved D. The CDR3 is 15 residues long. The germline V gene encodes CDR1 MNHNS and CDR2 SASEGT. The germline V and J ends were trimmed by 2 bases and 2 bases, with 13 bases remaining between them. CDR3: CASSEWVARAYEQYF. CDR3 in DNA: TGTGCCAGCAGTGAATGGGTGGCTAGGGCCTACGAGCAGTACTTC.

The gene calls are TRBV6-5 and TRBJ2-7; D remains ambiguous. Per the germline V gene, CDR1 is MNHEY and CDR2 is SVGAGI. The CDR3 consists of 14 residues. Trimming pared 2 bases from V and 4 bases from J, leaving 12 bases between. The CDR3 coding sequence is TGTGCCAGCAGTTACGCCTGGGAAACTTACGAGCAGTACTTC. Encoded protein: CASSYAWETYEQYF.

V and J are TRBV5-1 and TRBJ2-4; 7 bases fit TRBD2. Losses at the gene ends were 2 bases for V and 8 bases for J; bases not matched to a gene: 7. This CDR3 spans 14 amino acids. Germline V gives CDR1 SGHRS, CDR2 YFSETQ. The CDR3 nucleotides read TGCGCCAGCAGCTTCGGGGGGTCCATCGACATTCAGTACTTC. Translation: CASSFGGSIDIQYF.

V and J are TRBV5-6 and TRBJ1-1; TRBD1 aligns across 8 bases. The CDR3 spans 13 residues. V trimming: 6 bases; J trimming: 7 bases; junction bases outside the gene matches: 8. The germline V gene encodes CDR1 SGHDT and CDR2 YYEEEE. The CDR3 spells CASTNTGGGEAFF. Written as DNA, the CDR3 is TGTGCCAGCACCAATACAGGGGGAGGTGAAGCTTTCTTT.

This clone was seen more than once but under ten times. V and J are TRBV11-3 and TRBJ2-7, with TRBD2 matching over 13 bases. The CDR3 totals 15 residues. V dropped 5 bases and J dropped 5; count of bases not matched to a gene: 6. Germline V lookup: CDR1 SGHNT, CDR2 YENEEA. CDR3 protein: CASSLGTSGTDEQYF. CDR3 bases: TGTGCCAGCAGCCTCGGGACTAGCGGGACCGACGAGCAGTACTTC.

V usage is TRBV6-6 and J usage is TRBJ1-1, with TRBD1 matching 9 bases. The CDR3 length is 15 residues. V lost 6 bases, J lost 1 base, and 6 bases stayed unmatched. From germline, CDR1 is MNHNY and CDR2 SVGAGI (reference sequence). The CDR3 region has the DNA TGTGCCAGCAGGTTACAGGGGGCAGGGAACACTGAAGCTTTCTTT. It yields the protein CASRLQGAGNTEAFF.

The V and J genes are TRBV21-1 and TRBJ2-7; no DNA check was done on the table's D call, TRBD1. TRBV21-1 is recorded as a pseudogene. The CDR3 totals 14 residues. CDR3 sequence reads: CASSGPTGGYEQYF. CDR3 coding DNA: TGTGCCAGCAGCGGACCGACAGGGGGCTACGAGCAGTACTTC.

The V and J genes are TRBV7-9 and TRBJ2-7; perhaps TRBD2 as D (5 bases). Trimming removed 5 bases from V and 0 bases from J, with 8 bases in between. This CDR3 region has 13 residues. From germline, CDR1 is SEHNR and CDR2 FQNEAQ (reference sequence). CDR3 sequence reads: CASSLRDSYEQYF. The CDR3 nucleotides are TGTGCCAGCAGCCTTCGGGACTCCTACGAGCAGTACTTC.

The CDR3 loop is CAAAPGARGRETQYF. DNA for the CDR3: TGTGCCGCAGCACCCGGGGCTAGAGGTAGAGAGACCCAGTACTTC. This chain joins TRBV6-1 and TRBJ2-5; D may be TRBD1 or TRBD2 (5 bases each). The CDR3 loop spans 15 amino acids. V was cut by 11 bases and J by 4 bases, with 23 bases left in between. Germline CDR1 and CDR2: MNHNS and SASEGT.